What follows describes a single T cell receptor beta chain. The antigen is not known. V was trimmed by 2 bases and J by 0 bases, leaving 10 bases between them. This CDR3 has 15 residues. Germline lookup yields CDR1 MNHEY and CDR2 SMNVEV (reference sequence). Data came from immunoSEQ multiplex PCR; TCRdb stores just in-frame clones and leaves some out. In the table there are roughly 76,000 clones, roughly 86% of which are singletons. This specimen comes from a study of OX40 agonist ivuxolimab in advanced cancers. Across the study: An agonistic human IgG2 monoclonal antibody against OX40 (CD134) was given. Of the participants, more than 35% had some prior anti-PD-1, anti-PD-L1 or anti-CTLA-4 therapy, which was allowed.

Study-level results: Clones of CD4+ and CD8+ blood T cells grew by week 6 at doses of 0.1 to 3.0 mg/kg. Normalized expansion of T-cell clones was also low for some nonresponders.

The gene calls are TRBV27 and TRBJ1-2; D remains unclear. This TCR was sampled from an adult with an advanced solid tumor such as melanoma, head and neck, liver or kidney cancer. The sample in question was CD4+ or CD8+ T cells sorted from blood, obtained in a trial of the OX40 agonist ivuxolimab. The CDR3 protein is CASSLRANTNYGYTF. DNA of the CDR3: TGTGCCAGCAGTTTAAGGGCAAATACTAACTATGGCTACACCTTC.